Below, 5 T cell receptor beta chains from the same sample are listed, as sequenced in a study of cytomegalovirus exposure and HLA in healthy donors. In the PCR, 60 Vbeta and 13 Jbeta primers were used. Assay used: immunoSEQ multiplex PCR; TCRdb lists only in-frame clones, some missing. This table has approximately 170,000 clones, 65% to 85% appearing once. Source material: PBMCs. The receptor set was obtained from a woman aged 40 to 55 in good health and CMV-seropositive.

This sequence joins TRBV5-1 and TRBJ2-7, with 9 nucleotides matching TRBD1. Germline V CDR1 and CDR2: SGHRS, YFSETQ. Trimming removed 6 bases from V and 4 bases from J; junction bases left unmatched: 5. This CDR3 is 13 amino acids long. The CDR3 protein is CASNDGTGYEQYF. DNA of the CDR3: TGCGCCAGCAACGACGGGACAGGGTACGAGCAGTACTTC.

The chain links TRBV27 to TRBJ2-1, with D tentatively TRBD1 (6 bases). Germline loops: CDR1 MNHEY, CDR2 SMNVEV (reference sequence). V lost 5 bases and J lost 10, with 15 bases in between. The CDR3 consists of 13 residues. The CDR3 coding sequence is TGTGCCAGCAGTCGGGACACTTCTATAGAGCAGTTCTTC. Translated: CASSRDTSIEQFF.

The chain links TRBV29-1 to TRBJ1-1; no reliable D call. The CDR3 length is 15 residues. From germline, CDR1 is SQVTM and CDR2 ANQGSEA. Deletions cut 1 base from V and 3 bases from J, with 15 bases between. Here the CDR3 DNA reads TGCAGCGTTGAAGTCCCCCCACGAGTGTACACTGAAGCTTTCTTT. The encoded protein is CSVEVPPRVYTEAFF.

The chain couples TRBV6-1 to TRBJ2-6, with TRBD1 as a possible D gene (5 bases). The ends were cut back, 4 bases at V and 15 bases at J, with 22 bases in the middle. CDR3 size: 15 residues. Germline-derived CDR1 and CDR2 are MNHNS and SASEGT. The CDR3 nucleotides are TGTGCCAGCAGTGGGATAGACAAACAGGTCAATGGCCTGACTTTC. It translates to CASSGIDKQVNGLTF.

V is TRBV7-8 and J is TRBJ1-3, with a weak D call TRBD1 (5 bases). CDR1 is SGHVS, CDR2 FQNEAQ, per germline. The CDR3 length is 13 residues. V lost 10 bases to trimming and J lost 0 bases, with 10 bases between them. For the CDR3, the DNA is TGTGCCACCAGGGCCCACTCTGGAAACACCATATATTTT. Amino acid sequence: CATRAHSGNTIYF.